This is a list of T cell receptor beta chains from one sample in a study of T cell responses to AZD1222 COVID-19 vaccine. Profiled with immunoSEQ multiplex PCR; TCRdb holds only in-frame clones, not every one. The data hold around 120,000 clones, with over 75% observed a single time. The sample in question was peripheral blood, obtained on day 0 of AZD1222 vaccination. All receptors come from an adult in good health. CDR3s include the opening cysteine and the closing phenylalanine or tryptophan. D genes are given only for firm matches. Size is omitted from some rows. Given values are once, few, many or a class for expanded clones.

CDR3aa	CDR3nt	d_gene	abundance	v_gene	j_gene
CASSRTGGTQEQYF	TGTGCCAGCAGCAGGACAGGGGGTACTCAGGAGCAGTACTTC	TRBD1	-	TRBV5-4	TRBJ2-7
CASSTSGQRPCQQYF	TGTGCCAGCAGCACTTCCGGACAAAGGCCCTGCCAGCAGTACTTC	-	-	TRBV21-1	TRBJ2-7
CSVARGASDAEAFF	TGCAGCGTGGCCAGAGGGGCCTCAGACGCTGAAGCTTTCTTT	-	-	TRBV29-1	TRBJ1-1
CASSTGQGSEQYF	TGTGCCAGCAGTACGGGACAGGGGAGCGAGCAGTACTTC	TRBD1	-	TRBV27	TRBJ2-7
CAISAQGPGSEAFF	TGTGCCATCAGCGCACAGGGCCCCGGCAGTGAAGCTTTCTTT	-	-	TRBV10-3	TRBJ1-1
CASSRTMDREVEQYF	TGTGCCAGCTCCCGGACCATGGACAGGGAGGTCGAGCAGTACTTC	TRBD1	-	TRBV18	TRBJ2-7
CARPPSSGANVLTF	TGTGCCAGACCGCCAAGCTCTGGGGCCAACGTCCTGACTTTC	-	-	TRBV21-1	TRBJ2-6
CASSRNGQGYGYTF	TGTGCCAGCTCCCGAAATGGACAGGGGTATGGCTACACCTTC	TRBD1	-	TRBV5-4	TRBJ1-2
CASSSIQGATHYEQYF	TGTGCCAGCAGCTCGATACAGGGGGCGACCCATTACGAGCAGTACTTC	TRBD1	-	TRBV11-2	TRBJ2-7
CASRLGLADNEQFF	TGTGCCAGCAGACTGGGACTAGCGGATAATGAGCAGTTCTTC	TRBD2	-	TRBV2	TRBJ2-1
CASSDHRGRSYGYTF	TGTGCCAGCAGCGACCACAGGGGGCGTAGCTATGGCTACACCTTC	TRBD1	-	TRBV7-9	TRBJ1-2
CASSLRADTEAFF	TGTGCCAGCAGCTTAAGGGCAGACACTGAAGCTTTCTTT	-	-	TRBV7-3	TRBJ1-1
CATSAGNSPLHF	TGTGCCACCTCAGCAGGGAATTCACCCCTCCACTTT	-	-	TRBV6-5	TRBJ1-6
CASSLADRGEAFF	TGTGCCAGCAGCTTGGCGGACAGGGGCGAAGCTTTCTTT	TRBD1	-	TRBV5-4	TRBJ1-1
CASSEHQTSGGYNEQFF	TGTGCCAGCAGTGAGCACCAAACTAGCGGGGGCTACAATGAGCAGTTCTTC	TRBD2	-	TRBV25-1	TRBJ2-1
CASSWVRSGNSYEQYF	TGCGCCAGCAGCTGGGTTCGGTCGGGCAACTCCTACGAGCAGTACTTC	-	-	TRBV4-1	TRBJ2-7
CASSVGGGTEAFF	TGTGCCAGCAGTGTTGGGGGGGGCACTGAAGCTTTCTTT	-	once	TRBV2	TRBJ1-1
CASRDLTDTQYF	TGTGCCAGCAGGGATTTAACAGATACGCAGTATTTT	-	-	TRBV27	TRBJ2-3
CASSPPLGDYGYTF	TGTGCCAGCTCACCACCTCTGGGGGACTATGGCTACACCTTC	-	-	TRBV18	TRBJ1-2
CASSVDGGDYNEQFF	TGTGCCAGCAGCGTAGACGGGGGGGACTACAATGAGCAGTTCTTC	TRBD2	-	TRBV9	TRBJ2-1
CASSLRLRLAGYEQYF	TGTGCCAGCAGTTTAAGGCTTCGACTAGCGGGCTACGAGCAGTACTTC	TRBD2	-	TRBV28	TRBJ2-7
CASSLGGAGEQYF	TGTGCCAGCAGTCTCGGAGGGGCGGGCGAGCAGTACTTC	-	once	TRBV6-6	TRBJ2-7
CASSFFTGNYGYTF	TGTGCCAGCAGCTTTTTTACAGGGAACTATGGCTACACCTTC	-	-	TRBV5-4	TRBJ1-2
CASSLRGWGSYNEQFF	TGTGCCAGCAGCTTAAGGGGGTGGGGGAGCTACAATGAGCAGTTCTTC	-	few	TRBV7-2	TRBJ2-1
CASSLYLRESSYNEQFF	TGCGCCAGCAGCTTGTATCTCCGGGAAAGCTCCTACAATGAGCAGTTCTTC	-	once	TRBV5-1	TRBJ2-1
CASSPGTLQSDTQYF	TGTGCCAGCTCACCCGGCACCCTACAGTCAGATACGCAGTATTTT	-	-	TRBV18	TRBJ2-3
CASSQGGSGAEAFF	TGTGCCAGCAGCCAGGGGGGCAGTGGAGCTGAAGCTTTCTTT	-	-	TRBV3-1/TRBV3-2	TRBJ1-1
CATSNNPGHTSPLHF	TGTGCCACCAGCAATAATCCGGGACATACCTCACCCCTCCACTTT	-	-	TRBV15	TRBJ1-6
CAWSIRTGYNQPQHF	TGTGCCTGGAGTATAAGGACAGGGTACAATCAGCCCCAGCATTTT	TRBD1	once	TRBV30	TRBJ1-5
CASSPSRTSGRDEQFF	TGTGCCAGCAGCCCCTCTAGGACTAGCGGGAGGGATGAGCAGTTCTTC	TRBD2	-	TRBV6-2/TRBV6-3	TRBJ2-1
CASSERTAYEQYF	TGCGCCAGCAGTGAGCGGACAGCCTACGAGCAGTACTTC	-	-	TRBV10-1	TRBJ2-7
CATRAAGTYYEQYF	TGTGCCACCCGCGCGGCAGGCACGTACTACGAGCAGTACTTC	-	-	TRBV15	TRBJ2-7
CASSPQRGGRYQPQHF	TGTGCCAGCAGCCCCCAACGTGGGGGAAGGTATCAGCCCCAGCATTTT	-	-	TRBV5-8	TRBJ1-5
CASSYGTGGYTF	TGTGCCAGCAGTTACGGGACAGGTGGCTACACCTTC	TRBD1	-	TRBV5-6	TRBJ1-2
CASSINRNTEAFF	TGTGCCAGTAGTATAAACCGGAACACTGAAGCTTTCTTT	-	-	TRBV19	TRBJ1-1
CASRRGQGAGQPQHF	TGTGCCAGTAGAAGGGGACAGGGGGCTGGTCAGCCCCAGCATTTT	TRBD1	-	TRBV19	TRBJ1-5
CASSLDNNSGNTIYF	TGCGCCAGCAGCTTGGACAACAACTCTGGAAACACCATATATTTT	-	once	TRBV5-1	TRBJ1-3
CASRRQQSYGYTF	TGTGCCAGCAGACGACAGCAATCCTATGGCTACACCTTC	-	-	TRBV28	TRBJ1-2
CASSSQSGTGGDTQYF	TGTGCCAGCAGCTCACAATCCGGGACTGGCGGAGATACGCAGTATTTT	-	-	TRBV11-3	TRBJ2-3
CASSLDRGYEQYF	TGTGCCAGCAGCTTGGACAGGGGCTACGAGCAGTACTTC	TRBD1	once	TRBV5-6	TRBJ2-7
CASSRTGGASYEQYF	TGTGCCAGCAGCCGAACCGGCGGAGCCTCCTACGAGCAGTACTTC	-	-	TRBV11-3	TRBJ2-7
CASSLDVWTDNSPLHF	TGTGCCAGCAGCTTGGACGTATGGACGGACAATTCACCCCTCCACTTT	-	-	TRBV5-5	TRBJ1-6
CASSWTPRQPQHF	TGTGCCAGCAGTTGGACCCCTCGTCAGCCCCAGCATTTT	-	few	TRBV12-3/TRBV12-4	TRBJ1-5
CAQQAQGTREGNEQFF	TGTGCCCAGCAAGCCCAAGGAACTCGGGAGGGCAATGAGCAGTTCTTC	TRBD2	-	TRBV24-1	TRBJ2-1